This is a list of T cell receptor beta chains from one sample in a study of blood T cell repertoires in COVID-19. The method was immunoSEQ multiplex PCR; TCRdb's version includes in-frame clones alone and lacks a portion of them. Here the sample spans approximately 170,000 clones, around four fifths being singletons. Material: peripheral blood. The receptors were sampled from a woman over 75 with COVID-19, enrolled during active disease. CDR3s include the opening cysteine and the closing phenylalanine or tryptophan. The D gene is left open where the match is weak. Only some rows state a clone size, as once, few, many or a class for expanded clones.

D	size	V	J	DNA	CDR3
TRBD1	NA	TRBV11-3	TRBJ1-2	TGTGCCAGCAGCCGACTCCCGGGACAGGGGACCTATGGCTACACCTTC	CASSRLPGQGTYGYTF
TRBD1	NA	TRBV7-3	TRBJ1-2	TGTGCCAGCAGCCCAACAGGGGCGGGTGGCTACACCTTC	CASSPTGAGGYTF
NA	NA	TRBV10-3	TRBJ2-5	TGTGCCATCAGTAGGGGGGAGACCCAGTACTTC	CAISRGETQYF
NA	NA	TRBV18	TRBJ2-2	TGTGCCACCATCAGGGACACGAACACCGGGGAGCTGTTTTTT	CATIRDTNTGELFF
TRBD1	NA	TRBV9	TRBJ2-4	TGTGCCAGCAGCAACCCCGGGACAGGCAAAAACATTCAGTACTTC	CASSNPGTGKNIQYF
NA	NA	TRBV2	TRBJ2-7	TGTGCCAGCAGTGGTGGCCCCTACGAGCAGTACTTC	CASSGGPYEQYF
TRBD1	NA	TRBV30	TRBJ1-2	TGTGCCTGGAGTGTACAGTGGACAGGGGTTACCTATGGCTACACCTTC	CAWSVQWTGVTYGYTF
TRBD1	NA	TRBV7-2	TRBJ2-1	TGTGCCAGCAGCGCACTTTGGGACAGGGGCCATGAGCAGTTCTTC	CASSALWDRGHEQFF
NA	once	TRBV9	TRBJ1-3	TGTGCCAGCAGCGCGTTGGGAGGAGGGGTAAACACCATATATTTT	CASSALGGGVNTIYF
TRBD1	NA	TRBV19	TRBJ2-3	TGTGCCAGTAGTGCCGGGACAGGGGCAGGCACAGATACGCAGTATTTT	CASSAGTGAGTDTQYF
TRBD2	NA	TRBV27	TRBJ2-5	TGTGCCAGCAGACGACTAGCGGGGGCAGGGGGACAAGAGACCCAGTACTTC	CASRRLAGAGGQETQYF
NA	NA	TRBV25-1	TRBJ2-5	TGTGCCAGCAGTGAATTGGGGACACCCTCGGGTGAGACCCAGTACTTC	CASSELGTPSGETQYF
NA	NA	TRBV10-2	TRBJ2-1	TGCGCCAGCAGTGAGTACGGGGGAGGTTACAATGAGCAGTTCTTC	CASSEYGGGYNEQFF
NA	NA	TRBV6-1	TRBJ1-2	TGTGCCAGCAGTGAGTCACAGCTAACCTACACCTTC	CASSESQLTYTF
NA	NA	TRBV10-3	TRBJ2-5	TGTGCCCCCCCTGCTTTCGGGGGACAAGAGACCCAGTACTTC	CAPPAFGGQETQYF
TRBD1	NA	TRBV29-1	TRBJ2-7	TGCAGCGTTTCCCCCGGGACAGGGTTATACGAGCAGTACTTC	CSVSPGTGLYEQYF
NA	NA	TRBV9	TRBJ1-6	TGTGCCAGCAGCCAGAATAATTCACCCCTCCACTTT	CASSQNNSPLHF
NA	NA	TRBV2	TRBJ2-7	TGTGCCAGCAGGGATAGGGGTTACGAGCAGTACTTC	CASRDRGYEQYF
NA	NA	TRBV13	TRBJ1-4	TGTGCCAGCAGCTCCCGAGTATCTAATGAAAAACTGTTTTTT	CASSSRVSNEKLFF
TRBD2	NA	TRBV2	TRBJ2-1	TGTGCCAGCAGTGAGAGCGGGGGGTCTTACAATGAGCAGTTCTTC	CASSESGGSYNEQFF
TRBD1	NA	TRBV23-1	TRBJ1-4	TGCGCCAGCAGTCACCCGGACAGGGGGCAGGGGAATGAAAAACTGTTTTTT	CASSHPDRGQGNEKLFF
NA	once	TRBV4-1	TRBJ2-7	TGCGCCAGCAGCCAAGAGGGTCAAACCGGGGGCGAGCAGTACTTC	CASSQEGQTGGEQYF
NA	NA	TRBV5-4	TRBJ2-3	TGTGCCAGCAGCTTCGAGGGTATATTTCGTCCGGATACGCAGTATTTT	CASSFEGIFRPDTQYF
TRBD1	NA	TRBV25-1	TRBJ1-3	TGTGCCAGTAGCTTCCTTGGACAGGGGGCAAGAAACACCATATATTTT	CASSFLGQGARNTIYF
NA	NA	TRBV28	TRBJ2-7	TGTGCCAGCAGTTTCGCGGCAGGGTGGACCTACGAGCAGTACTTC	CASSFAAGWTYEQYF
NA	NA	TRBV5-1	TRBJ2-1	TGCGCCAGCAGCTTGGGCCCAGGTTCGAGCACTGAGCAGTTCTTC	CASSLGPGSSTEQFF
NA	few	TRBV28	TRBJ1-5	TGTGCCAGCAGTCCCTATCCGAGACAACGTAGCAATCAGCCCCAGCATTTT	CASSPYPRQRSNQPQHF
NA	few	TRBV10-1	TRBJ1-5	TGCGCCAGCAGTGAGTACTCCTTCCTCAATCAGCCCCAGCATTTT	CASSEYSFLNQPQHF
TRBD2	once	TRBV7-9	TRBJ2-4	TGTGCCAGCACCCGGACTAGCGGGAGCGCCGCCTCCAAAAACATTCAGTACTTC	CASTRTSGSAASKNIQYF
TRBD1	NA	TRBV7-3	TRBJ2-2	TGTGCCAGCAGCCGACAGGGGACCACCGGGGAGCTGTTTTTT	CASSRQGTTGELFF
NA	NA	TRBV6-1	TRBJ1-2	TGTGCCAGCAGTGACGGGGGCTATGGCTACACCTTC	CASSDGGYGYTF
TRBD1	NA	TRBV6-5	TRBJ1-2	TGTGCCAGCAGAAACAGACAGGGGGCGAGGGGCTACACCTTC	CASRNRQGARGYTF
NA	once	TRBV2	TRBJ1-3	TGTGCCAGCAGTGAACGGTCGGGGGGTCGAAACACCATATATTTT	CASSERSGGRNTIYF
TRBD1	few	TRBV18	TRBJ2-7	TGTGCCAGCTCCCGGGACAGGGGGCTCGAGCAGTACTTC	CASSRDRGLEQYF
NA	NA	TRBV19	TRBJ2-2	TGTGCCAGTAGTCGGGGTCAGCCTGGCACCGGGGAGCTGTTTTTT	CASSRGQPGTGELFF
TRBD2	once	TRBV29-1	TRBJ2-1	TGCAGCGTTGACCGGAGCGGGGGGTACAATGAGCAGTTCTTC	CSVDRSGGYNEQFF
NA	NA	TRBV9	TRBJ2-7	TGTGCCAGCAGCGTAGGAGACCGGAGGGAGCAGTACTTC	CASSVGDRREQYF
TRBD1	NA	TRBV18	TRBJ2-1	TGTGCCAGCTCACCGATTGTGACAGGGGTTCCTAATGAGCAGTTCTTC	CASSPIVTGVPNEQFF
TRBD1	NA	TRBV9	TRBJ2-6	TGTGCCAGCAGCGTAGAAGCTGGTAGCGGGACAGGGGGCCTCTTTGGTGGGGCCAACGTCCTGACTTTC	CASSVEAGSGTGGLFGGANVLTF
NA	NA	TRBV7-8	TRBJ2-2	TGTGCCAGCAGCTCTCATAGTACCGGGGAGCTGTTTTTT	CASSSHSTGELFF
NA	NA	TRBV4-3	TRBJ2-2	TGCGCCAGCAGCCACGCACAGGGCGCCGGGGAGCTGTTTTTT	CASSHAQGAGELFF
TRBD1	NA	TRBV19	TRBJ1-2	TGTGCCAGTACCCCATGGACAGGATCAAACTATGGCTACACCTTC	CASTPWTGSNYGYTF
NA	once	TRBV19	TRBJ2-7	TGTGCCAGTAGTATATCTTGGAGGGGCAGGGGGTACGAGCAGTACTTC	CASSISWRGRGYEQYF
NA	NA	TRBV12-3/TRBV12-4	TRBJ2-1	TGTGCCAGCAGGACCGACAGCTACAATGAGCAGTTCTTC	CASRTDSYNEQFF
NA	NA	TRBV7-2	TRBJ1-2	TGTGCCAGCAGTTTACAACAGACGACGGGCTACACCTTC	CASSLQQTTGYTF
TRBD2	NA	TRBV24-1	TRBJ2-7	TGTGCCACCAGTGACAAAGGGACTAGCGGAGCCTACGAGCAGTACTTC	CATSDKGTSGAYEQYF
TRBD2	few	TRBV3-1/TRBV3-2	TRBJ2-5	TGTGCCAGCAGCCAAGGTATTAGCGGGTTTCAAGAGACCCAGTACTTC	CASSQGISGFQETQYF
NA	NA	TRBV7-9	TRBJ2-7	TGTGCCAGCAGCCCCCACTACGAGCAGTACTTC	CASSPHYEQYF
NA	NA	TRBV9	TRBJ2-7	TGTGCCAGCAGCCACGGACACACCTACGAGCAGTACTTC	CASSHGHTYEQYF
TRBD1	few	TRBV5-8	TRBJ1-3	TGTGCCAGCAGCTTGGGGACAGGGGGATGGCTCTCTGGAAACACCATATATTTT	CASSLGTGGWLSGNTIYF